This T cell receptor beta chain stems from a study of patients and donors after allogeneic stem cell transplantation. In TCRdb, the RT-PCR reads were re-called with MiXCR into one record per CDR3 protein. Among about a million distinct CDR3 sequences, about a sixth were seen once, and the ten largest hold approximately 5.9%. Between the trimmed V and J ends, which lost 0 bases and 0 bases, there was a span of 8 bases. Germline-derived CDR1 and CDR2 are MGHRA and YSYEKL. The CDR3 covers 15 residues. The source is a human donor who was either an allogeneic HSCT recipient or a stem cell or donor lymphocyte infusion donor (not recorded which). It is not recorded whose cells these are; they may come from a transplant donor. This rearrangement joins TRBV4-1 to TRBJ1-1; D is unresolved. The source material was blood, either unsorted or a sorted T cell fraction (not recorded which). This CDR3 is CASSQEGSLNTEAFF. The CDR3 nucleotides are TGCGCCAGCAGCCAAGAAGGATCGCTGAACACTGAAGCTTTCTTT.